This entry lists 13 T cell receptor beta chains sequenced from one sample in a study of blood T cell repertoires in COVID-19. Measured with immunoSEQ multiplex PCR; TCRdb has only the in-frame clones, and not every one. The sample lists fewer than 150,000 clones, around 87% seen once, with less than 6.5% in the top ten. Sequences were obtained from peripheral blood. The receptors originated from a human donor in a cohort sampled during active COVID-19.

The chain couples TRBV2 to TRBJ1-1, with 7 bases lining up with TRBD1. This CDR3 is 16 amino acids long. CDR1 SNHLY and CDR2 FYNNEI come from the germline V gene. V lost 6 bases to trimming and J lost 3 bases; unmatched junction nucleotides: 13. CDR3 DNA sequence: TGTGCCAGCAGAGCCGGGGCAGGGGGGTCGCACACTGAAGCTTTCTTT. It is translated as CASRAGAGGSHTEAFF. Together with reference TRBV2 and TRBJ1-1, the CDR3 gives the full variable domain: EPEVTQTPSHQVTQMGQEVILRCVPISNHLYFYWYRQILGQKVEFLVSFYNNEISEKSEIFDDQFSVERPDGSNFTLKIRSTKLEDSAMYFCASRAGAGGSHTEAFFGQGTRLTVV.

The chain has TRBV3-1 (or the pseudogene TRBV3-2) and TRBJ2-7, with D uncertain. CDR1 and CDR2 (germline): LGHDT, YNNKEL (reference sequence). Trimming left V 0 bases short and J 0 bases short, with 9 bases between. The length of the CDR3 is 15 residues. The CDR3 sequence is CASSQESQSSYEQYF. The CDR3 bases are TGTGCCAGCAGCCAAGAGTCACAGAGCTCCTACGAGCAGTACTTC.

CDR3 residues: CASSRFREHEQFF. CDR3 nucleotide sequence: TGTGCCAGCAGCCGTTTCAGGGAACATGAGCAGTTCTTC. This rearrangement joins TRBV5-6 to TRBJ2-1, with D perhaps matching TRBD1 (5 bases). V was clipped by 4 bases and J by 8 bases, with 13 bases between them. CDR1 SGHDT and CDR2 YYEEEE come from the germline V gene. The length of the CDR3 is 13 residues.

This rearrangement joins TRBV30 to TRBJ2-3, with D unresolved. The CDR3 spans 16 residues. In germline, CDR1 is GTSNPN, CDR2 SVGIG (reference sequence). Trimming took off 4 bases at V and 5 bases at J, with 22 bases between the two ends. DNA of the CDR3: TGTGCCTGGACGTTGGGCCAGATCCAACGTGGAGATACGCAGTATTTT. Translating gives CAWTLGQIQRGDTQYF.

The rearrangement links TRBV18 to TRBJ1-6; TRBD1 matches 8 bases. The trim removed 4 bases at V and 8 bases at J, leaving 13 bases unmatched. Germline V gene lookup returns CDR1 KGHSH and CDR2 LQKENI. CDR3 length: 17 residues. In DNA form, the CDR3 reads TGTGCCAGCTCACGGGGCGGACAGGGAATGAGGGATTCACCCCTCCACTTT. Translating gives CASSRGGQGMRDSPLHF.

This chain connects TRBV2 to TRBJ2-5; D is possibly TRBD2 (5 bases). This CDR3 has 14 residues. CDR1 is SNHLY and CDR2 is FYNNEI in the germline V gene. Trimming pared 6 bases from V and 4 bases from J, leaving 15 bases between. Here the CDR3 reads CASRPDRGRETQYF. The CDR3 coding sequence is TGTGCCAGCAGGCCCGACCGAGGGAGAGAGACCCAGTACTTC.

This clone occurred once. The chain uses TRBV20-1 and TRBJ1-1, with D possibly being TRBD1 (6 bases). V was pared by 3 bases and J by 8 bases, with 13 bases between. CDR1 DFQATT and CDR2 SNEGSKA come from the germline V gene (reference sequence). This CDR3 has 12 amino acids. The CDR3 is CSASEGGREAFF. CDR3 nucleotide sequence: TGCAGTGCTAGTGAGGGGGGGCGGGAAGCTTTCTTT.

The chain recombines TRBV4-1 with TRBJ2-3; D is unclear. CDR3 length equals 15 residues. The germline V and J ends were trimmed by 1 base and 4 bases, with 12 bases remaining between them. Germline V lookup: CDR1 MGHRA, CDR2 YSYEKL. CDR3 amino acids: CASSQAAGLADTQYF. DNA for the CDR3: TGCGCCAGCAGCCAAGCGGCTGGCCTAGCAGATACGCAGTATTTT.

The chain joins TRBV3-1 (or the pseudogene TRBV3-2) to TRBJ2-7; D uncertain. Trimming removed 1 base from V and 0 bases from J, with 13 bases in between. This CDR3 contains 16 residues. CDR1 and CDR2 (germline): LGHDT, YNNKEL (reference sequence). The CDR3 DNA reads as TGTGCCAGCAGCCAAGGGGCAGTTACGAGCTCCTACGAGCAGTACTTC. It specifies CASSQGAVTSSYEQYF.

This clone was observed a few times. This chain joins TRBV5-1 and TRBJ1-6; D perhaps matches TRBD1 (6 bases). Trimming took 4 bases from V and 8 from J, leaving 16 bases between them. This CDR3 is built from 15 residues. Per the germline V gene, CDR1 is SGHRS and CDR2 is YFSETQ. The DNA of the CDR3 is TGCGCCAGCAGCCCAGACAGGTCTCGGGATTCACCCCTCCACTTT. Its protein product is CASSPDRSRDSPLHF.

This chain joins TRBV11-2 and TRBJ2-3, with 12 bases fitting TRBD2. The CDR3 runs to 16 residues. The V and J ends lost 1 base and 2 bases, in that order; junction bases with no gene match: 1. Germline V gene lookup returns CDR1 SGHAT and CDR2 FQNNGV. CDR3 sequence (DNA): TGTGCCAGCAGCTTAGGACTAGCGGGGGTCACAGATACGCAGTATTTT. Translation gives CASSLGLAGVTDTQYF.

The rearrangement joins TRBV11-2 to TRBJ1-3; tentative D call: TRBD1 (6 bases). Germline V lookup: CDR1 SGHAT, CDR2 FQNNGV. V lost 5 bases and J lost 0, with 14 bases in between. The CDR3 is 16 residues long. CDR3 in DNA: TGTGCCAGCAGCACCCGACAGGCCAGCTCTGGAAACACCATATATTTT. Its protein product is CASSTRQASSGNTIYF. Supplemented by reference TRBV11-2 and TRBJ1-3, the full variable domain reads EAGVAQSPRYKIIEKRQSVAFWCNPISGHATLYWYQQILGQGPKLLIQFQNNGVVDDSQLPKDRFSAERLKGVDSTLKIQPAKLEDSAVYLCASSTRQASSGNTIYFGEGSWLTVV.

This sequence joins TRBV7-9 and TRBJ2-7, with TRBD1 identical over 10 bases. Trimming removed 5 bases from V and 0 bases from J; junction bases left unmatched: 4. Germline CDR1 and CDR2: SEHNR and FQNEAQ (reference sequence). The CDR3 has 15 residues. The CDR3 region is CASSQTGGSSYEQYF. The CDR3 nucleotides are TGTGCCAGCAGCCAGACAGGGGGCTCCTCCTACGAGCAGTACTTC.